This T cell receptor (beta chain) was sequenced for a study of human T cells and chemical hapten exposure. One entry per CDR3 protein results from TCRdb running MiXCR on the RACE reads. The table lists approximately 350,000 distinct CDR3 sequences, roughly 6.9% of them singletons, with 7.5% to 8.5% in the top ten. Time point of the sample: patch test 1, 2 weeks after DPC sensitization. The treatment is: therapeutic diphenylcyclopropenone sensitization with weekly scalp DPC. Study outcomes and limitations: TCRs above 1 in 1000 frequency did not change with DPC sensitization.

This clonotype has more than one count but fewer than ten. No antigen is known for it. This CDR3 has 16 residues. With 6 bases removed from V and 6 bases from J, the gap between germline ends came to 18 bases. The sample here was whole blood, taken in connection with sensitization to the hapten diphenylcyclopropenone (DPC). This TCR was recovered from a woman between 18 and 29 years old with alopecia areata. Some clones in this sample may be carry-over from other donors' samples. The chain combines TRBV12-3 or TRBV12-4 with TRBJ1-6; maybe TRBD1 (5 bases). The CDR3 loop is CASSYHGGGVNSPLHF. For the CDR3, the DNA is TGTGCCAGCAGCTATCATGGGGGGGGTGTTAATTCACCCCTCCACTTT.